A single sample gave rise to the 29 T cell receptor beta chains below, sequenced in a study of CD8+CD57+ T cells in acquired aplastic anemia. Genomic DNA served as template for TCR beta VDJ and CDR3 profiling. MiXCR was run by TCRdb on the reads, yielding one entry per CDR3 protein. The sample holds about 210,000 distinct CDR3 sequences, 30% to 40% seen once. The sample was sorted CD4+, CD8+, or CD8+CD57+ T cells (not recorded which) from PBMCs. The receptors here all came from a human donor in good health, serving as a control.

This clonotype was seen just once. CDR3 region: CASSEKDSSYNSPLHF. The CDR3 nucleotides read TGCGCCAGCAGCGAGAAAGACAGCTCCTATAATTCACCCCTCCACTTT. This chain links TRBV10-1 with TRBJ1-6; D possibly corresponds to TRBD1 (5 bases). The V gene's germline CDR1 is WNHNN and CDR2 SYGVQD (reference sequence). V lost 6 bases to trimming and J lost 0 bases, with 12 bases between them. The CDR3 spans 16 residues.

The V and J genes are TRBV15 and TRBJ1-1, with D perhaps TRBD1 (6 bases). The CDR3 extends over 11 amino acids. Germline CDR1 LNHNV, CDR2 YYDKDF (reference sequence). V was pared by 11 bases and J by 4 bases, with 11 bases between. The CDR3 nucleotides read TGTGCCGCGGACAGCGGCACTGAAGCTTTCTTT. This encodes CAADSGTEAFF.

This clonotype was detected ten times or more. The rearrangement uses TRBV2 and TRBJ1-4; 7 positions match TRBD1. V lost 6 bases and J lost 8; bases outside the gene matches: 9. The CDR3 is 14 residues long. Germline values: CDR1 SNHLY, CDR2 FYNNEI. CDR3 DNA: TGTGCCAGCAGGCCGGGGACAGAAACCGAAAAACTGTTTTTT. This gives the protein CASRPGTETEKLFF.

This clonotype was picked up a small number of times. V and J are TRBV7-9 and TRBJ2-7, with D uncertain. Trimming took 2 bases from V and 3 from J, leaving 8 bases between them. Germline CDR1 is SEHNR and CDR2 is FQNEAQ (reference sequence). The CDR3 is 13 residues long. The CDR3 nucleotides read TGTGCCAGCAGCTTATCCGGCAGCTACGAGCAGTACTTC. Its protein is CASSLSGSYEQYF.

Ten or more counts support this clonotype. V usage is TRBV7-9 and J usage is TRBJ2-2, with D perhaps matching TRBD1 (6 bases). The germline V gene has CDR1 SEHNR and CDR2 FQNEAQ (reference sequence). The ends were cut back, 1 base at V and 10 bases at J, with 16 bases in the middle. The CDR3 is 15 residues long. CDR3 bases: TGTGCCAGCAGCTTAGTCGGGTTGGGGGCAAAGGAGCTGTTTTTT. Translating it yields CASSLVGLGAKELFF.

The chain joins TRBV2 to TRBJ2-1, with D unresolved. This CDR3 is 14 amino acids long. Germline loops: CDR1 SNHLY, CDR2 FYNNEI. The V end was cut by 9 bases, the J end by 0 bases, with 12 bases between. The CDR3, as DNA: TGTGCCAGTACAAGGGCCTCCTCCTACAATGAGCAGTTCTTC. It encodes CASTRASSYNEQFF.

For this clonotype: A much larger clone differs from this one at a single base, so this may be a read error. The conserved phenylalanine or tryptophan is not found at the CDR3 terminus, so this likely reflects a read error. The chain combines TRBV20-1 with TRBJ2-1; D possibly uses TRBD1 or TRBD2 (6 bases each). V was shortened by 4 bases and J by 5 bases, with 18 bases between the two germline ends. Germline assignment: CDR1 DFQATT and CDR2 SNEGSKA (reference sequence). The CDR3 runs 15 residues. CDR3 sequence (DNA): TGCAGTGCTACCTCGGGGGCGACAGGTCACAATGAGCAGTTCCTC. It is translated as CSATSGATGHNEQFL.

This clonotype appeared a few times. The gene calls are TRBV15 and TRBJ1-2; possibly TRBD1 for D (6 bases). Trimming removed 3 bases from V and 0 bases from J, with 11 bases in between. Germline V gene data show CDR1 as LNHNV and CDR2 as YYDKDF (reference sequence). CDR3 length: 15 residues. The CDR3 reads CATSSGGASNYGYTF. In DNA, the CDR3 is TGTGCCACCAGCAGCGGGGGGGCTTCTAACTATGGCTACACCTTC.

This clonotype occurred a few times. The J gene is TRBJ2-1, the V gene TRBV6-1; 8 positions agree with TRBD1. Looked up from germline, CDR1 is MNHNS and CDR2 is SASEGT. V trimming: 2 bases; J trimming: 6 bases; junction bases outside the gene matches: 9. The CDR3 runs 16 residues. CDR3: CASSEPRTGKGNEQFF. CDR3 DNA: TGTGCCAGCAGTGAACCCCGGACAGGGAAGGGCAATGAGCAGTTCTTC.

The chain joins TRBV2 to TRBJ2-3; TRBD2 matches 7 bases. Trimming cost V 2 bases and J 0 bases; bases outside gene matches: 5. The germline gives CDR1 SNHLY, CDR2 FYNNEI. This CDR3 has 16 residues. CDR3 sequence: CASSELGGGSTDTQYF. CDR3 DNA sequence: TGTGCCAGCAGTGAACTTGGCGGGGGAAGCACAGATACGCAGTATTTT.

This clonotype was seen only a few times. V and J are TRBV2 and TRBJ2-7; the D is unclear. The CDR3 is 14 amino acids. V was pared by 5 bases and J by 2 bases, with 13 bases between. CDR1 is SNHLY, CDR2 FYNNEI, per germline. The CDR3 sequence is CASSLNPRTYEQYF. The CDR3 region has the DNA TGTGCCAGCAGTTTAAACCCCAGGACCTACGAGCAGTACTTC.

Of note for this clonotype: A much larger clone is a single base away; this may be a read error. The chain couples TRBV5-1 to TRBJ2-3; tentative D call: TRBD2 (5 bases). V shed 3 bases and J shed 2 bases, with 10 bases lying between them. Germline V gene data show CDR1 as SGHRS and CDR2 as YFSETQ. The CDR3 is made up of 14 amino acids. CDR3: CASSSREYTDTQYF. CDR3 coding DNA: TGCGCCAGCAGCTCAAGGGAGTACACAGATACGCAGTATTTT.

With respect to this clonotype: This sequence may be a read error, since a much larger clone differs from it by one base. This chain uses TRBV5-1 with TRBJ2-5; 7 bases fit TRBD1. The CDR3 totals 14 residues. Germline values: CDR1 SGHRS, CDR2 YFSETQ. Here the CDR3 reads CANSLQQGDETQYF. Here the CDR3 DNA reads TGCGCCAACAGCTTGCAGCAGGGGGATGAGACCCAGTACTTC.

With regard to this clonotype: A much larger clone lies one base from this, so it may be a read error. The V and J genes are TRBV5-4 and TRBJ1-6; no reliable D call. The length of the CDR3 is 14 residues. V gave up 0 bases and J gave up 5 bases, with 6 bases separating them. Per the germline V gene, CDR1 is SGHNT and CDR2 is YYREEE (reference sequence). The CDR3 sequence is CASSLGGHNSPLHF. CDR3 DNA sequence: TGTGCCAGCAGCTTGGGGGGTCATAATTCACCCCTCCACTTT.

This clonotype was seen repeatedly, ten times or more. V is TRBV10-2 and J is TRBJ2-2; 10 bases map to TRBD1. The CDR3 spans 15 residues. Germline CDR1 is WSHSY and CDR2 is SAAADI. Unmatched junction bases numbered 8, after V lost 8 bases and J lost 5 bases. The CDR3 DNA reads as TGCGCCAGCCTAGGGGGGACAGGGGCGACCGGGGAGCTGTTTTTT. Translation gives CASLGGTGATGELFF.

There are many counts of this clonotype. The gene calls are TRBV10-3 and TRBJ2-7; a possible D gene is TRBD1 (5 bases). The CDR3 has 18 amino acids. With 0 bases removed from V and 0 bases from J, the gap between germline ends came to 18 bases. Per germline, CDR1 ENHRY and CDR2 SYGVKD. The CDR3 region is CAISESKGPTTSSYEQYF. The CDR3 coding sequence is TGTGCCATCAGTGAGTCTAAGGGGCCGACAACAAGCTCCTACGAGCAGTACTTC.

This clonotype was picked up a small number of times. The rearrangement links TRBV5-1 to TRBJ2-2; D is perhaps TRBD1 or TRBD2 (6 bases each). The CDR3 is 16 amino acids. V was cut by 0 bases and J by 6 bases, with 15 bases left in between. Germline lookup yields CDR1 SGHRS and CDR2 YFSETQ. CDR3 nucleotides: TGCGCCAGCAGCTTGGTAGCGGAGGGGGGTCCCGGGGAGCTGTTTTTT. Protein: CASSLVAEGGPGELFF.

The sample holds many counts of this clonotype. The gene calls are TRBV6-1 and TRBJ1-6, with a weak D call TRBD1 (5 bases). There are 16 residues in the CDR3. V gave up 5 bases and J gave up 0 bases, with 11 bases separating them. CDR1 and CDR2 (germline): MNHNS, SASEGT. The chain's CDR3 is CASSRDSDSYNSPLHF. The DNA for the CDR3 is TGTGCCAGCAGTCGAGACAGCGACTCCTATAATTCACCCCTCCACTTT.

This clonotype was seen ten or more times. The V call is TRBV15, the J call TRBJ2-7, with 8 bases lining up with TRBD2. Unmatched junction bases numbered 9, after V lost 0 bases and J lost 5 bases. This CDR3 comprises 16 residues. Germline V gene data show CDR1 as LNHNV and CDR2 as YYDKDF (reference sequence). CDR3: CATSRDRIAGLHEQYF. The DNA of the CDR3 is TGTGCCACCAGCAGAGATAGGATAGCGGGGCTACACGAGCAGTACTTC.

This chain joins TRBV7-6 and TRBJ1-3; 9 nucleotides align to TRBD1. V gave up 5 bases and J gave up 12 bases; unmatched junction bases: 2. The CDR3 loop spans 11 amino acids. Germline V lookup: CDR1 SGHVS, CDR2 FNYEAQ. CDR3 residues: CASSPGQGIYF. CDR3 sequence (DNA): TGTGCCAGCAGCCCGGGACAGGGCATATATTTT.

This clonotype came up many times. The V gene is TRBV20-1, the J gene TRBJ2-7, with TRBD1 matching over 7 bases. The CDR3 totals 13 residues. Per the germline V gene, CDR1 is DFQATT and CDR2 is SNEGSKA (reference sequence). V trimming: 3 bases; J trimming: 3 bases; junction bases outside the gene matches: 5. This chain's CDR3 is CSASPQGIYEQYF. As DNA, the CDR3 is TGCAGTGCTAGCCCACAGGGGATCTACGAGCAGTACTTC.

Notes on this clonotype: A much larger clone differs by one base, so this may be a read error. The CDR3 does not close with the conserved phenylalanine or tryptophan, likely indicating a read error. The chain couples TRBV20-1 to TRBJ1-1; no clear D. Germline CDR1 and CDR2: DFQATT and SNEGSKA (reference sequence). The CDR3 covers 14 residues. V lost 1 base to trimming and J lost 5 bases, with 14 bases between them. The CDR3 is CSARAPYGVTEAFL. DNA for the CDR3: TGCAGTGCTAGAGCGCCTTACGGGGTGACTGAAGCTTTCCTT.

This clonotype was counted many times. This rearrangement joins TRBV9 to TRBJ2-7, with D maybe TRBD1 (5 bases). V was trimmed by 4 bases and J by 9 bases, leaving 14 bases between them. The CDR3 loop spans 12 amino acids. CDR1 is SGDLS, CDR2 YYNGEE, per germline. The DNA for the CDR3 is TGTGCCAGCAGCCCGGACACCCTGTTGCAGTACTTC. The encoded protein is CASSPDTLLQYF.

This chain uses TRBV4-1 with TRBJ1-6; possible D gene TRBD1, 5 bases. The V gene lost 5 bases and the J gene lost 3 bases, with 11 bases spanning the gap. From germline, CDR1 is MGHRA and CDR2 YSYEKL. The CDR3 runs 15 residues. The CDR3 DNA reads TGCGCCAGCAGCGTCGACAGCTTCTATAATTCACCCCTCCACTTT. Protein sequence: CASSVDSFYNSPLHF.

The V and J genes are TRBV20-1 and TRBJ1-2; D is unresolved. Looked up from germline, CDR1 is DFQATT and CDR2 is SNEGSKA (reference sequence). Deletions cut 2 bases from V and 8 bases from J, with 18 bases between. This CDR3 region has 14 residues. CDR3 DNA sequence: TGCAGTGCTAGACCTTCTTCCCTGGTCGGGGGCTACACCTTC. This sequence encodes CSARPSSLVGGYTF.

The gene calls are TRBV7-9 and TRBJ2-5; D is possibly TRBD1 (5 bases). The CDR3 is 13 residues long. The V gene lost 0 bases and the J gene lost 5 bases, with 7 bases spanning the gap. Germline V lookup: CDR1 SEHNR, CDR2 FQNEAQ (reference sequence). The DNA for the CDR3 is TGTGCCAGCAGCTTAGCAGGGGCGGAGACCCAGTACTTC. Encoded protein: CASSLAGAETQYF.

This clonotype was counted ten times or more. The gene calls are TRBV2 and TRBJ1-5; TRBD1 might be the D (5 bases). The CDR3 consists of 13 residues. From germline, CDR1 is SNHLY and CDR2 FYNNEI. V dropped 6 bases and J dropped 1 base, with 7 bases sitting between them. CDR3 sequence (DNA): TGTGCCAGCAGGGGGGACAGCAATCAGCCCCAGCATTTT. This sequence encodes CASRGDSNQPQHF.

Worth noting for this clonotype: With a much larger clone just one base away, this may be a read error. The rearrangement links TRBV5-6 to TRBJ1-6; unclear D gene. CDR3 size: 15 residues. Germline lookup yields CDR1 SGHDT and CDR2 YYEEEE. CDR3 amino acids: CASSLNSQYNPPLHF. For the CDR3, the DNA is TGTGCCAGCAGCTTGAACAGCCAATATAATCCACCCCTCCACTTT.

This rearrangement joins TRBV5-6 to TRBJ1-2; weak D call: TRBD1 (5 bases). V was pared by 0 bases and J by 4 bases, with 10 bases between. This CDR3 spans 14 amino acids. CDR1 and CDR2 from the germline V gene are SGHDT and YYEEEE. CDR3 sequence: CASSLVAGRYGYTF. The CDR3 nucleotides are TGTGCCAGCAGCTTGGTGGCAGGGCGCTATGGCTACACCTTC.